A single sample is the source of the 8 T cell receptor beta chains below, sequenced in a study of siplizumab effects on memory and regulatory T cells. Using immunoSEQ multiplex PCR, the repertoire was profiled, and TCRdb retains in-frame clones only, with some absent. The sample has some 88,000 clones, more than 80% seen once. Sequenced: CD4+ T cells sorted from blood. The receptors come from a human donor in good health.

This clone was found a few times. This chain links TRBV13 with TRBJ2-5, with unresolved D. Trimming cost V 3 bases and J 7 bases, with 3 bases left between them. The CDR3 loop spans 10 amino acids. Germline loops: CDR1 PRHDT, CDR2 FYEKMQ (reference sequence). The CDR3 region is CASSLRTQYF. In DNA form, the CDR3 reads TGTGCCAGCAGCTTGCGGACCCAGTACTTC.

This chain uses TRBV6-5 with TRBJ2-6, with a possible D match to TRBD1 (5 bases). This CDR3 is built from 16 residues. With 2 bases removed from V and 4 bases from J, the gap between germline ends came to 12 bases. Germline-derived CDR1 and CDR2 are MNHEY and SVGAGI. CDR3 loop: CASSYGRGAGANVLTF. The CDR3 coding sequence is TGTGCCAGCAGTTACGGAAGGGGCGCCGGGGCCAACGTCCTGACTTTC.

The V gene is TRBV6-5, the J gene TRBJ2-1; 9 bases are shared with TRBD1. The CDR3 has 15 residues. With V trimmed by 6 bases and J by 2 bases, 5 bases remained unmatched. Germline loops: CDR1 MNHEY, CDR2 SVGAGI. The chain's CDR3 is CASRRDRDTYNEQFF. The CDR3 DNA reads TGTGCCAGCAGACGGGACAGGGATACCTACAATGAGCAGTTCTTC.

V usage is TRBV18 and J usage is TRBJ1-2; D is unresolved. This CDR3 comprises 15 residues. V was pared by 0 bases and J by 4 bases, with 12 bases between. Germline lookup yields CDR1 KGHSH and CDR2 LQKENI. CDR3 amino acids: CASSPPTREGYGYTF. Written as DNA, the CDR3 is TGTGCCAGCTCACCACCCACCCGGGAGGGCTATGGCTACACCTTC.

This sequence joins TRBV28 and TRBJ2-7; D is possibly TRBD2 (6 bases). There are 15 residues in the CDR3. Germline V gene lookup returns CDR1 MDHEN and CDR2 SYDVKM. V lost 1 base and J 1 base, leaving 11 bases between the germline ends. The CDR3 loop is CASSLSGGLSYEQYF. Written as DNA, the CDR3 is TGTGCCAGCAGTTTATCCGGGGGTCTTTCCTACGAGCAGTACTTC.

The J gene is TRBJ2-5, the V gene TRBV5-1; 12 bases map to TRBD2. Trimming took 0 bases from V and 1 from J; bases not matched to a gene: 7. Germline CDR1 reads SGHRS; CDR2 reads YFSETQ. The CDR3 length is 18 residues. In nucleotides, the CDR3 is TGCGCCAGCAGCTTGGGCTTACTAGCGGGAGGTACCCAAGAGACCCAGTACTTC. Residues: CASSLGLLAGGTQETQYF.

The chain employs TRBV18 and TRBJ2-7; D gene ambiguous. The CDR3 loop spans 12 amino acids. Germline V gives CDR1 KGHSH, CDR2 LQKENI. The ends were cut back, 3 bases at V and 4 bases at J, with 7 bases in the middle. The CDR3 bases are TGTGCCAGCTCACCGACGGAATACGAGCAGTACTTC. Translation: CASSPTEYEQYF.

V is TRBV6-6 and J is TRBJ2-7, with TRBD1 as a possible D gene (6 bases). Per the germline V gene, CDR1 is MNHNY and CDR2 is SVGAGI (reference sequence). CDR3 length equals 15 residues. V lost 7 bases and J lost 2, with 18 bases in between. The CDR3 nucleotides read TGTGCCAGCACCATTACAGGGACCGGTGCCTACGAGCAGTACTTC. It encodes CASTITGTGAYEQYF.